Following are 10 T cell receptor beta chains from one sample sequenced in a study of T cells in localized non-small cell lung cancer. Repertoires were generated with immunoSEQ multiplex PCR, while TCRdb's copy carries only in-frame clones and drops some. The sample contains tens of thousands of clones, roughly 94% of which appear only once. The material was peripheral blood, obtained before any cancer treatment. The source of these receptors is a woman aged 35 to 70 with stage I lung adenocarcinoma.

The chain couples TRBV7-2 to TRBJ1-5; TRBD1 agrees at 8 bases. The germline gives CDR1 SGHTA, CDR2 FQGNSA. This CDR3 region has 16 residues. J lost 4 bases, V lost 5 bases, and 10 bases had no gene match. The CDR3 region has the DNA TGTGCCAGCAGCCCCTCTCAGGGGGCTTTAAATCAGCCCCAGCATTTT. Its protein is CASSPSQGALNQPQHF.

Worth noting for this clone: Mismatch with germline at one junction end may stem from a read error. The chain's CDR3 is CASSYSSAYSYEQYF. CDR3 nucleotides: TGTGCCAGCAGTTACTCGTCAGCTTACTCCTACGAGCAGTACTTC. This chain uses TRBV6-4 with TRBJ2-7; no firm D call. This CDR3 contains 15 residues. The V gene's germline CDR1 is MRHNA and CDR2 SNTAGT.

The chain employs TRBV19 and TRBJ1-4; tentatively, D is TRBD1 (6 bases). The CDR3 is 13 amino acids. V dropped 8 bases and J dropped 8 bases, with 15 bases sitting between them. The germline V gene encodes CDR1 LNHDA and CDR2 SQIVND (reference sequence). The CDR3 DNA follows: TGTGCCAGTCTCAGGGGTACTGGAGAAAAACTGTTTTTT. Amino acid sequence: CASLRGTGEKLFF.

CDR3 in DNA: TGTGCCAGCACTGACAGGAGCCTGGGACAGCCCCAGCATTTT. Translation gives CASTDRSLGQPQHF. The J gene is TRBJ1-5, the V gene TRBV2; maybe TRBD1 (6 bases). V lost 7 bases to trimming and J lost 7 bases, with 17 bases between them. The V gene's germline CDR1 is SNHLY and CDR2 FYNNEI. This CDR3 has 14 amino acids.

The chain links TRBV2 to TRBJ1-2; D unclear. There are 13 residues in the CDR3. The V and J ends lost 8 bases and 0 bases respectively, with 10 bases between them. The germline V gene has CDR1 SNHLY and CDR2 FYNNEI. CDR3 DNA: TGTGCCAGCGTGAAAGGGACTAACTATGGCTACACCTTC. This gives the protein CASVKGTNYGYTF.

This clone appeared a single time. The chain couples TRBV5-1 to TRBJ1-2; 8 bases are a match to TRBD1. The germline gives CDR1 SGHRS, CDR2 YFSETQ. CDR3 size: 14 residues. Trimming took 0 bases from V and 7 from J; bases not matched to a gene: 5. This CDR3 is CASSLDQGAFGYTF. The CDR3 coding sequence is TGCGCCAGCAGCTTGGACCAGGGGGCATTTGGCTACACCTTC.

The J gene is TRBJ2-7, the V gene TRBV19; unclear D gene. This CDR3 contains 13 residues. Trimming removed 8 bases at V and 1 base at J, with 12 bases between. Per the germline V gene, CDR1 is LNHDA and CDR2 is SQIVND (reference sequence). This CDR3 is CASQARDSYEQYF. CDR3 nucleotide sequence: TGTGCCAGTCAGGCCAGAGATTCCTACGAGCAGTACTTC.

This chain uses TRBV6-1 with TRBJ2-5; TRBD1 might be the D (5 bases). The germline CDR1 and CDR2 sequences are MNHNS and SASEGT. V lost 6 bases and J 4 bases, leaving 18 bases between the germline ends. This CDR3 comprises 15 residues. CDR3 coding DNA: TGTGCCAGCAGCCCCGCCAGGGCGATGCTAGAGACCCAGTACTTC. It codes for CASSPARAMLETQYF.

The rearrangement links TRBV7-2 to TRBJ2-5; 11 bases line up with TRBD2. This CDR3 spans 17 amino acids. J was trimmed by 4 bases and V by 5 bases; bases with no gene match: 12. CDR1 SGHTA and CDR2 FQGNSA come from the germline V gene. CDR3 coding DNA: TGTGCCAGCAGCCCCGTCGGAATAGCGGGGGGGCGAGAGACCCAGTACTTC. Translation gives CASSPVGIAGGRETQYF.

The chain uses TRBV7-2 and TRBJ2-2, with 7 bases aligning to TRBD1. Germline CDR1 reads SGHTA; CDR2 reads FQGNSA. J was trimmed by 1 base and V by 5 bases; bases with no gene match: 4. The CDR3 is 15 residues long. The CDR3 loop reads CASSLRQGNTGELFF. CDR3 in DNA: TGTGCCAGCAGCCTCCGACAGGGGAACACCGGGGAGCTGTTTTTT.